What follows are 10 T cell receptor beta chains derived from one specimen sequenced in a study of blood T cell repertoires in COVID-19. Some clones are missing from TCRdb's copy, which holds only in-frame ones; the method was immunoSEQ multiplex PCR. The sample shows around 100,000 clones, around 82% of them seen only once. The sequenced sample was peripheral blood. The receptors stem from a human donor in a cohort sampled during active or convalescent COVID-19.

The chain couples TRBV9 to TRBJ1-1; 9 positions match TRBD1. Germline CDR1 is SGDLS and CDR2 is YYNGEE. The length of the CDR3 is 15 residues. V was clipped by 3 bases and J by 6 bases; unmatched bases: 9. The DNA of the CDR3 is TGTGCCAGCAGCGCCCGGGACAGGGAGGTTCCTGAAGCTTTCTTT. It codes for CASSARDREVPEAFF.

This chain connects TRBV5-1 to TRBJ2-5; 7 nucleotides align to TRBD2. The germline CDR1 and CDR2 sequences are SGHRS and YFSETQ. The CDR3 consists of 13 residues. Trimming took 3 bases from V and 4 from J; bases not matched to a gene: 3. The CDR3 DNA reads TGCGCCAGCAGCTGGGGGGGTGGAGAGACCCAGTACTTC. It is translated as CASSWGGGETQYF. Supplemented by reference TRBV5-1 and TRBJ2-5, the full variable domain reads KAGVTQTPRYLIKTRGQQVTLSCSPISGHRSVSWYQQTPGQGLQFLFEYFSETQRNKGNFPGRFSGRQFSNSRSEMNVSTLELGDSALYLCASSWGGGETQYFGPGTRLLVL.

The genes are TRBV25-1 and TRBJ1-1, with D possibly TRBD1 on 6 matching bases. CDR1 is MGHDK, CDR2 SYGVNS, per germline. CDR3 length: 13 residues. Trimming removed 5 bases from V and 5 bases from J, with 12 bases in between. CDR3 amino acids: CASSTGRATEAFF. For the CDR3, the DNA is TGTGCCAGCAGTACAGGGAGGGCGACTGAAGCTTTCTTT.

The chain is built from TRBV11-3 and TRBJ1-3; tentative D call: TRBD1 (6 bases). V was clipped by 5 bases and J by 4 bases, with 12 bases between them. In germline, CDR1 is SGHNT, CDR2 YENEEA. The CDR3 runs 14 residues. This CDR3 is CASSRRTAGNTIYF. Written as DNA, the CDR3 is TGTGCCAGCAGCAGAAGGACAGCGGGAAACACCATATATTTT.

V is TRBV24-1 and J is TRBJ1-1, with 11 bases matching TRBD1. Losses at the gene ends were 7 bases for V and 5 bases for J; bases not matched to a gene: 8. The CDR3 consists of 15 residues. Germline V lookup: CDR1 KGHDR, CDR2 SFDVKD. CDR3 in amino acids: CATSYTGTGGTEAFF. The CDR3 DNA reads TGTGCCACCAGCTACACCGGGACAGGGGGTACTGAAGCTTTCTTT.

This clone has a handful of counts. The CDR3 loop is CASSLGHNEKLFF. CDR3 DNA sequence: TGTGCCAGCAGCTTGGGGCACAATGAAAAACTGTTTTTT. The rearrangement links TRBV7-3 to TRBJ1-4; perhaps TRBD1 as D (5 bases). The V gene's germline CDR1 is SGHTA and CDR2 FQGTGA. The V gene lost 3 bases and the J gene lost 5 bases, with 7 bases spanning the gap. The CDR3 length is 13 residues.

A single count supports this clone. The rearrangement uses TRBV5-5 and TRBJ1-4, with no clear D. V gave up 0 bases and J gave up 14 bases, with 11 bases separating them. The CDR3 totals 12 residues. In germline, CDR1 is SGHKS, CDR2 YYEKEE (reference sequence). CDR3 loop: CASSLDDAGLFF. The CDR3, as DNA: TGTGCCAGCAGCTTGGATGACGCGGGGCTGTTTTTT.

The chain combines TRBV19 with TRBJ2-3, with D unclear. The CDR3 is 16 amino acids. CDR1 is LNHDA and CDR2 is SQIVND in the germline V gene (reference sequence). V lost 7 bases, J lost 5 bases, and 22 bases lay in between. The CDR3 loop reads CASTSVGGVVGDTQYF. The CDR3 bases are TGTGCCAGTACCTCAGTAGGTGGAGTAGTGGGAGATACGCAGTATTTT.

The V call is TRBV21-1, the J call TRBJ2-1; the table names TRBD1, a call not compared with the DNA. TRBV21-1 is shown as a pseudogene. The CDR3 covers 16 residues. The CDR3 reads CASSKTGTDTYNEQFF. The CDR3 DNA sequence: TGTGCCAGCAGCAAAACGGGGACAGATACATACAATGAGCAGTTCTTC.

On this clone itself: This same CDR3 is encoded by further DNA sequences in the sample. The V and J genes are TRBV28 and TRBJ2-7; no firm D call. The CDR3 totals 13 residues. Per the germline V gene, CDR1 is MDHEN and CDR2 is SYDVKM. The V and J ends lost 7 bases and 0 bases respectively, with 10 bases between them. The CDR3 bases are TGTGCCAGCAATTACGGTAGCTCCTACGAGCAGTACTTC. This encodes CASNYGSSYEQYF.